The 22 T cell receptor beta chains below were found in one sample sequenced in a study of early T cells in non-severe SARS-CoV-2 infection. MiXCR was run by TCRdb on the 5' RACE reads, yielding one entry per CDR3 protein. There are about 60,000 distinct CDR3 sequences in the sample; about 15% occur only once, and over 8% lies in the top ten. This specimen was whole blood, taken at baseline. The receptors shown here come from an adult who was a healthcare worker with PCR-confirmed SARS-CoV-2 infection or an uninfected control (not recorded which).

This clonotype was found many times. CDR3 sequence: CASSLLLGEGEEQYF. In DNA, the CDR3 is TGTGCCAGCAGCTTACTCCTCGGGGAAGGGGAGGAGCAGTACTTC. This rearrangement joins TRBV7-9 to TRBJ2-7; D tentatively reads TRBD1 or TRBD2 (5 bases each). V gave up 2 bases and J gave up 7 bases, with 18 bases separating them. The CDR3 covers 15 residues. Germline V CDR1 and CDR2: SEHNR, FQNEAQ (reference sequence).

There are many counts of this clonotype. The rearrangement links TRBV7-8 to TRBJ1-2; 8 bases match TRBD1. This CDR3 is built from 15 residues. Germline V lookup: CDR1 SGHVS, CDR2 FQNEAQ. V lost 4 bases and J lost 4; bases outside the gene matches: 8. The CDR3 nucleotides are TGTGCCAGCAGCTCGACAGGGGATATGGGCTATGGCTACACCTTC. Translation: CASSSTGDMGYGYTF.

The CDR3 nucleotides read TGTGCCAGCAGCGTAGAAAACTCCTATAATTCACCCCTCCACTTT. This translates into CASSVENSYNSPLHF. The genes are TRBV9 and TRBJ1-6; D is ambiguous. V lost 0 bases and J 0 bases, leaving 4 bases between the germline ends. There are 15 residues in the CDR3. The germline CDR1 and CDR2 sequences are SGDLS and YYNGEE.

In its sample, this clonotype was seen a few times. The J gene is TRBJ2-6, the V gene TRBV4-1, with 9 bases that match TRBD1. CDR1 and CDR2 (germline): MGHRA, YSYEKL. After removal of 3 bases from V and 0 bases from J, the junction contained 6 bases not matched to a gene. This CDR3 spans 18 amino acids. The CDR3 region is CASSQPGTGYSGANVLTF. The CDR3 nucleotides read TGCGCCAGCAGCCAGCCCGGGACAGGGTACTCTGGGGCCAACGTCCTGACTTTC.

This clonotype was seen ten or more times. CDR3 bases: TGTGCCAGCAGCCCCTGGGGGACTAGCGGGAGTTACGAGCAGTACTTC. Its translation is CASSPWGTSGSYEQYF. V usage is TRBV7-6 and J usage is TRBJ2-7; TRBD2 aligns across 14 bases. The CDR3 has 16 residues. The J segment lost 4 bases and the V segment lost 5 bases, leaving 7 bases of the junction unmatched. Germline V gene sequence: CDR1 SGHVS, CDR2 FNYEAQ. Full variable domain (outside the CDR3, taken from reference TRBV7-6 and TRBJ2-7): GAGVSQSPRYKVTKRGQDVALRCDPISGHVSLYWYRQALGQGPEFLTYFNYEAQQDKSGLPNDRFSAERPEGSISTLTIQRTEQRDSAMYRCASSPWGTSGSYEQYFGPGTRLTVT.

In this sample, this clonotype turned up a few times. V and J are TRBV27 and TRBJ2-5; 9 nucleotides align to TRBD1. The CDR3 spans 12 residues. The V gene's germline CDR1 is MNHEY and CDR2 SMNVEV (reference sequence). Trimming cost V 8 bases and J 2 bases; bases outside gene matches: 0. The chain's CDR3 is CASGTGQETQYF. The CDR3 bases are TGTGCCAGCGGGACAGGGCAAGAGACCCAGTACTTC.

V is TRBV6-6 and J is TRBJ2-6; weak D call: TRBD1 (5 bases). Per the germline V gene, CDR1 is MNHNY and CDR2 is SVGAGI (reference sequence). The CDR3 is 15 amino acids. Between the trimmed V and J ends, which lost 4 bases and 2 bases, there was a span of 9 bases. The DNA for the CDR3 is TGTGCCAGCAGTTCTGAGGACACTGGGGCCAACGTCCTGACTTTC. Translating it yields CASSSEDTGANVLTF.

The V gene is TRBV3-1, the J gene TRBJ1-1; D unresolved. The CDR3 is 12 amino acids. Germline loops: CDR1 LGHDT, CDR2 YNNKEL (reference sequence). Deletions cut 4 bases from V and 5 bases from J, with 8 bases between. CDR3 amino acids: CASSPVGTEAFF. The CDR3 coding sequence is TGTGCCAGCAGCCCGGTTGGGACTGAAGCTTTCTTT.

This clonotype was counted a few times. For the CDR3, the DNA is TGCAGCGTTCCAGAGTTCACAGATACGCAGTATTTT. As protein: CSVPEFTDTQYF. This chain connects TRBV29-1 to TRBJ2-3; no clear D gene. Germline lookup yields CDR1 SQVTM and CDR2 ANQGSEA. The CDR3 extends over 12 amino acids. The V end was cut by 5 bases, the J end by 2 bases, with 8 bases between.

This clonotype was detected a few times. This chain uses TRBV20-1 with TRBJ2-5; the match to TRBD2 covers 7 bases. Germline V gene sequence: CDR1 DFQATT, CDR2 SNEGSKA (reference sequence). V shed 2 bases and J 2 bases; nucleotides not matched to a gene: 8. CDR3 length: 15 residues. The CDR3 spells CSARPQRERQETQYF. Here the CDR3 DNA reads TGCAGTGCTAGACCCCAGCGGGAAAGGCAAGAGACCCAGTACTTC.

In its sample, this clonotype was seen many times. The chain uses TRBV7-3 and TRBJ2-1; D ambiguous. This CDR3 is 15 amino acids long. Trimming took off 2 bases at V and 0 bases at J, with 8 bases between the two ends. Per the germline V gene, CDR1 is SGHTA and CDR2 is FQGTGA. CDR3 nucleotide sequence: TGTGCCAGCAGCTTAGAGGACCGCTCCTACAATGAGCAGTTCTTC. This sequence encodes CASSLEDRSYNEQFF.

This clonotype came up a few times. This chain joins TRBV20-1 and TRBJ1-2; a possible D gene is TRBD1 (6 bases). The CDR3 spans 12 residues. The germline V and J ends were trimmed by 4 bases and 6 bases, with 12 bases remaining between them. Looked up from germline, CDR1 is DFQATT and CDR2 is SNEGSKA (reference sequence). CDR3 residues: CSAIPGEDGYTF. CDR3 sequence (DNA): TGCAGTGCTATCCCAGGGGAGGATGGCTACACCTTC.

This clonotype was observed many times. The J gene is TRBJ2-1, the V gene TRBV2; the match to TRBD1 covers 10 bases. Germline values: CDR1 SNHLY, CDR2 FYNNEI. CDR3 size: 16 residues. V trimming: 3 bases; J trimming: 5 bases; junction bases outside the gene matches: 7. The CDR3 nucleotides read TGTGCCAGCAGTGACGGGGGGACAGGGGTTCACAATGAGCAGTTCTTC. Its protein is CASSDGGTGVHNEQFF. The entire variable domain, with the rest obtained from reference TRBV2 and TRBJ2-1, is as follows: EPEVTQTPSHQVTQMGQEVILRCVPISNHLYFYWYRQILGQKVEFLVSFYNNEISEKSEIFDDQFSVERPDGSNFTLKIRSTKLEDSAMYFCASSDGGTGVHNEQFFGPGTRLTVL.

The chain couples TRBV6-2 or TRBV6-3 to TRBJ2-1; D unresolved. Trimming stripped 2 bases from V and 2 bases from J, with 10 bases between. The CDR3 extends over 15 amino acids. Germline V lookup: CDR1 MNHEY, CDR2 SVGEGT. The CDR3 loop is CASSYPGLAYNEQFF. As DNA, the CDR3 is TGTGCCAGCAGTTACCCAGGTCTCGCCTACAATGAGCAGTTCTTC.

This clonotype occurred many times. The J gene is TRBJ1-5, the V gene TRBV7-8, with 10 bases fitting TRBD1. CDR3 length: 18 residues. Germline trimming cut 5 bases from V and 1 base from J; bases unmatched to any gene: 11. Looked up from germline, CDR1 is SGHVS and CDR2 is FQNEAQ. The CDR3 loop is CASSAGQGITTSNQPQHF. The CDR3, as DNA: TGTGCCAGCAGCGCGGGACAGGGGATCACGACCAGCAATCAGCCCCAGCATTTT.

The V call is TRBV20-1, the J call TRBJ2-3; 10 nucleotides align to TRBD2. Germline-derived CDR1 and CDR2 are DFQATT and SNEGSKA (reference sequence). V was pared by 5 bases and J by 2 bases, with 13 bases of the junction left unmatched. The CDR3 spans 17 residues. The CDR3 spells CSALSPSGGLATDTQYF. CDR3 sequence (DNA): TGCAGTGCTCTCTCACCTAGCGGGGGCCTTGCCACAGATACGCAGTATTTT.

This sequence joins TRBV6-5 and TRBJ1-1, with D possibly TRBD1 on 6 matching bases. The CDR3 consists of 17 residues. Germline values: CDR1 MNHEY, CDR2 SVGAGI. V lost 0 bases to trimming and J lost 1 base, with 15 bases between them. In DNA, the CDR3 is TGTGCCAGCAGTTACTCGAAGACAGGAGCTCAGAACACTGAAGCTTTCTTT. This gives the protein CASSYSKTGAQNTEAFF.

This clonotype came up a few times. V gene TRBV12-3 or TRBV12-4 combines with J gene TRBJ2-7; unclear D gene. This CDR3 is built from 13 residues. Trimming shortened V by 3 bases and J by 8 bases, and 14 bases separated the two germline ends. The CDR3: CASSLPPVGQQYF. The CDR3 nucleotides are TGTGCCAGCAGTTTGCCCCCCGTGGGCCAGCAGTACTTC.

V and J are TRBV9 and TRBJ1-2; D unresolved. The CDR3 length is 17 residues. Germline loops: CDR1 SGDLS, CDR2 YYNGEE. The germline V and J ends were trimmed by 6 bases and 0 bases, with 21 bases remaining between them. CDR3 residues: CASTLFLEARANYGYTF. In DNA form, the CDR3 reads TGTGCCAGCACCCTTTTTTTGGAGGCCAGAGCTAACTATGGCTACACCTTC.

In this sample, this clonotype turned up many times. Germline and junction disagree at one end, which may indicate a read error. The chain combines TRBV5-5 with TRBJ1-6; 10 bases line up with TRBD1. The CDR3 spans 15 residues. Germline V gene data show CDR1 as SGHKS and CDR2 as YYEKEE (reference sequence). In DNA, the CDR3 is TGTGCCAGCAGCCCGGGACAGGGGTATACTTCACCCCTCCACTTT. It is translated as CASSPGQGYTSPLHF. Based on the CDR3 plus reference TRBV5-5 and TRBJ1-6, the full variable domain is DAGVTQSPTHLIKTRGQQVTLRCSPISGHKSVSWYQQVLGQGPQFIFQYYEKEERGRGNFPDRFSARQFPNYSSELNVNALLLGDSALYLCASSPGQGYTSPLHFGNGTRLTVT.

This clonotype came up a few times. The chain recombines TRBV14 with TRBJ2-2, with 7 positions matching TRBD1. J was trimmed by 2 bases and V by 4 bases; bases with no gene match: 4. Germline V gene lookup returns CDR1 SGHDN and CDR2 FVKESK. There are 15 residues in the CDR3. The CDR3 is CASSPTGRNTGELFF. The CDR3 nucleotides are TGTGCCAGCAGCCCGACAGGGCGAAACACCGGGGAGCTGTTTTTT.

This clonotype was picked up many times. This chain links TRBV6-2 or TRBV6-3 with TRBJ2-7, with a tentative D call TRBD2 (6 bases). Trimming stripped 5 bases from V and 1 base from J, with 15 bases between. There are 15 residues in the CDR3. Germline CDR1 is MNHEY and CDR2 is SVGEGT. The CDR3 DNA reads TGTGCCAGCAGTGCGGGACGGCCCTTGTCCTACGAGCAGTACTTC. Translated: CASSAGRPLSYEQYF.